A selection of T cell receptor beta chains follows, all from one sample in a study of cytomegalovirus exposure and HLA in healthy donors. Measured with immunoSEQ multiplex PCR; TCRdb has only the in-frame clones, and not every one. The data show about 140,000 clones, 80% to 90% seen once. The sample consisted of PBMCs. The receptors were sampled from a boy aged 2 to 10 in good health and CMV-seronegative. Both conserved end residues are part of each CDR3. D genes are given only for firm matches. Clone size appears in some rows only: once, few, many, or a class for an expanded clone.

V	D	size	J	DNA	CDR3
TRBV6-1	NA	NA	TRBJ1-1	TGTGCCAGCAGGCGGGGCCGGGACACTGAAGCTTTCTTT	CASRRGRDTEAFF
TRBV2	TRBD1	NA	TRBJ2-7	TGTGCCGGGGGGGACAGGGGGTACGAGCAGTACTTC	CAGGDRGYEQYF
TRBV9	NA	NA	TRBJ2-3	TGTGCCAGCAGCGTACGAGGAAGGGGAAGCGGCACAGATACGCAGTATTTT	CASSVRGRGSGTDTQYF
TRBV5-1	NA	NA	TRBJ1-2	TGCGCCAGCAGCTTGGCTCTACGGGTCCATGATGACTATGGCTACACCTTC	CASSLALRVHDDYGYTF
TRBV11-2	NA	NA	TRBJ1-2	TGTGCCAGCAGCGTTACTCGGATAGGGGGCTATGGCTACACCTTC	CASSVTRIGGYGYTF
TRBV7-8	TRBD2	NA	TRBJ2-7	TGTGCCAGCAGTATAGCCGGGCGGGGGGGCGTCTACGAGCAGTACTTC	CASSIAGRGGVYEQYF
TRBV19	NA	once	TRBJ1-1	TGTGCCAGTAGTCCCTTGACAGTGAACACTGAAGCTTTCTTT	CASSPLTVNTEAFF
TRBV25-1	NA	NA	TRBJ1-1	TGTGCCAGCAGCGGGAGGGGGGGGTGGGGAGCGGCTTTCTTT	CASSGRGGWGAAFF
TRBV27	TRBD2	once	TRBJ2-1	TGTGCCAGCAGTTTCGTAGCGGGGGGAAACAATGAGCAGTTCTTC	CASSFVAGGNNEQFF
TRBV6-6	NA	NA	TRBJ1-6	TGTGCCAGCAGTTACTCCTCCGTGTCAGGGAATTCACCCCTCCACTTT	CASSYSSVSGNSPLHF
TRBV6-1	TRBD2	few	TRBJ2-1	TGTGCCAGCAGTGACACTAGCGGGGGCATGGATGAGCAGTTCTTC	CASSDTSGGMDEQFF
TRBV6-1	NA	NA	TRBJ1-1	TGTGCCAGCAGCTTAGCAGGGGAAGCTTTCTTT	CASSLAGEAFF
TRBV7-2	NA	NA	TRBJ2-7	TGTGCCAGCAGCCAGCTTCAGGCGTCCTACGAGCAGTACTTC	CASSQLQASYEQYF
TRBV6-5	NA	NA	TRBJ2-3	TGTGCCAGCAGTTACGCACTGGGGGCCAGCACAGATACGCAGTATTTT	CASSYALGASTDTQYF
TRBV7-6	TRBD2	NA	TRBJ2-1	TGTGCCAGCAGCGAGCAGCGGGGGGGCCCCAATGAGCAGTTCTTC	CASSEQRGGPNEQFF
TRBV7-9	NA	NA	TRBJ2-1	TGTGCCAGCAGCGCCCAAGGTCGGGTCTACAATGAGCAGTTCTTC	CASSAQGRVYNEQFF
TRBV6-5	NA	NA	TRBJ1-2	TGTGCCAGCAGCCGGGCGGGAAGGGAAAACTATGGCTACACCTTC	CASSRAGRENYGYTF
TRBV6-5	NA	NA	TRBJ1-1	TGTGCCAGCAGGGAGACAGGAGAGAACACTGAAGCTTTCTTT	CASRETGENTEAFF
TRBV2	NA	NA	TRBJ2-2	TGTGCCAGCAGTGAGGGGCCAGGGATGTCCGGGGAGCTGTTTTTT	CASSEGPGMSGELFF
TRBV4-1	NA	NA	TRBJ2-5	TGCGCCAGCGGACCATCAGGGCGTGAACAGGAGACCCAGTACTTC	CASGPSGREQETQYF
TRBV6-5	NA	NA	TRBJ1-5	TGTGCCAGCAGGCCCGGAGTTAGCAATCAGCCCCAGCATTTT	CASRPGVSNQPQHF
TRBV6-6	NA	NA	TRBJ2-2	TGTGCCAGCAGTTACTCGCGAAACACCGGGGAGCTGTTTTTT	CASSYSRNTGELFF
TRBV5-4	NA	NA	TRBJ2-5	TGTGCCAGCAGCTTGGTGGGCGGGGCCTACCAAGAGACCCAGTACTTC	CASSLVGGAYQETQYF
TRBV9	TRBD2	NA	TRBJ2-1	TGTGCCAGCACTACTAGCGGGGCGACCCTCAATGAGCAGTTCTTC	CASTTSGATLNEQFF
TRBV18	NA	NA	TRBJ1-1	TGTGCCAGCTCACCGATGATGAATAGACAGGTACTGAACACTGAAGCTTTCTTT	CASSPMMNRQVLNTEAFF
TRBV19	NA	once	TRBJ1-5	TGTGCCAGTAGTGCACAAGGACAGAGAGATCAGCCCCAGCATTTT	CASSAQGQRDQPQHF
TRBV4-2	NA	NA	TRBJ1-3	TGTGCCAGCAGCCAAGATGCACGGAGCCTATCTGGAAACACCATATATTTT	CASSQDARSLSGNTIYF